These 16 T cell receptor beta chains came from one sample sequenced in a study of T cell changes during pregnancy in multiple sclerosis. Here immunoSEQ multiplex PCR was the method, and the copy in TCRdb shows in-frame clones only, minus some. The sample records approximately 25,000 clones, more than 75% being singletons. The source material was CD8+ T cells from peripheral blood mononuclear cells, sampled in the first trimester of pregnancy. Every receptor here comes from a female donor in good health, enrolled as a control in a pregnancy study.

The chain combines TRBV29-1 with TRBJ2-1, with 10 bases that match TRBD2. Germline CDR1 is SQVTM and CDR2 is ANQGSEA. The CDR3 runs to 16 residues. Unmatched junction bases numbered 5, after V lost 3 bases and J lost 0 bases. The CDR3 DNA reads as TGCAGCGTTGACTCTAGCGGGGGCCTCTCCTACAATGAGCAGTTCTTC. Translation: CSVDSSGGLSYNEQFF.

The chain is built from TRBV9 and TRBJ2-2, with TRBD1 identical over 8 bases. The V gene's germline CDR1 is SGDLS and CDR2 YYNGEE. V shed 3 bases and J 3 bases; nucleotides not matched to a gene: 13. The CDR3 totals 18 residues. The CDR3 DNA sequence: TGTGCCAGCAGCGGAACGGGACAGGTCTCCGAATACACCGGGGAGCTGTTTTTT. Translation gives CASSGTGQVSEYTGELFF. Using reference TRBV9 and TRBJ2-2 for the parts outside the CDR3, the full variable domain is DSGVTQTPKHLITATGQRVTLRCSPRSGDLSVYWYQQSLDQGLQFLIQYYNGEERAKGNILERFSAQQFPDLHSELNLSSLELGDSALYFCASSGTGQVSEYTGELFFGEGSRLTVL.

The sample holds one count of this clone. The chain links TRBV7-9 to TRBJ2-5; 8 bases fit TRBD2. This CDR3 contains 16 residues. V lost 5 bases to trimming and J lost 5 bases; unmatched junction nucleotides: 13. The germline V gene encodes CDR1 SEHNR and CDR2 FQNEAQ (reference sequence). CDR3 sequence: CASSVVIAGWEETQYF. For the CDR3, the DNA is TGTGCCAGCAGCGTAGTCATAGCGGGATGGGAGGAGACCCAGTACTTC. Looking up the rest from reference TRBV7-9 and TRBJ2-5 gives the full variable domain: DTGVSQNPRHKITKRGQNVTFRCDPISEHNRLYWYRQTLGQGPEFLTYFQNEAQLEKSRLLSDRFSAERPKGSFSTLEIQRTEQGDSAMYLCASSVVIAGWEETQYFGPGTRLLVL.

The chain carries TRBV7-6 and TRBJ2-1, with D tentatively TRBD2 (5 bases). V shed 5 bases and J shed 8 bases, with 10 bases lying between them. CDR1 SGHVS and CDR2 FNYEAQ come from the germline V gene. The CDR3 is made up of 12 amino acids. The CDR3 loop reads CASSQLEDEQFF. CDR3 DNA: TGTGCCAGCAGCCAACTAGAGGATGAGCAGTTCTTC.

CDR3 region: CASSLSANQPQHF. The CDR3 nucleotides are TGCGCCAGCAGCCTTAGTGCCAATCAGCCCCAGCATTTT. The gene calls are TRBV4-1 and TRBJ1-5; D call uncertain. This CDR3 has 13 residues. Germline lookup yields CDR1 MGHRA and CDR2 YSYEKL. Trimming pared 4 bases from V and 3 bases from J, leaving 7 bases between.

The V gene is TRBV2, the J gene TRBJ2-7; a possible D gene is TRBD2 (7 bases). Between the trimmed V and J ends, which lost 5 bases and 3 bases, there was a span of 17 bases. Germline V gene data show CDR1 as SNHLY and CDR2 as FYNNEI. The CDR3 totals 15 residues. CDR3 residues: CASSIGGGAIYEQYF. As DNA, the CDR3 is TGTGCCAGCAGTATCGGTGGGGGGGCCATCTACGAGCAGTACTTC. Based on the CDR3 plus reference TRBV2 and TRBJ2-7, the full variable domain is EPEVTQTPSHQVTQMGQEVILRCVPISNHLYFYWYRQILGQKVEFLVSFYNNEISEKSEIFDDQFSVERPDGSNFTLKIRSTKLEDSAMYFCASSIGGGAIYEQYFGPGTRLTVT.

This clone occurred once. The V gene is TRBV27, the J gene TRBJ2-7; D perhaps matches TRBD1 (6 bases). From germline, CDR1 is MNHEY and CDR2 SMNVEV (reference sequence). This CDR3 comprises 12 residues. V dropped 3 bases and J dropped 6 bases, with 9 bases sitting between them. CDR3 region: CASSLIGGEQYF. The CDR3 bases are TGTGCCAGCAGTTTGATAGGGGGCGAGCAGTACTTC.

This chain uses TRBV2 with TRBJ2-3, with a tentative D call TRBD1 (5 bases). Germline assignment: CDR1 SNHLY and CDR2 FYNNEI. The CDR3 contains 14 residues. The ends were cut back, 6 bases at V and 0 bases at J, with 10 bases in the middle. The CDR3 coding sequence is TGTGCCAGCAGCGAACAGGTTAGCACAGATACGCAGTATTTT. Translating it yields CASSEQVSTDTQYF. Based on the CDR3 plus reference TRBV2 and TRBJ2-3, the full variable domain is EPEVTQTPSHQVTQMGQEVILRCVPISNHLYFYWYRQILGQKVEFLVSFYNNEISEKSEIFDDQFSVERPDGSNFTLKIRSTKLEDSAMYFCASSEQVSTDTQYFGPGTRLTVL.

The rearrangement links TRBV27 to TRBJ2-7; 14 bases agree with TRBD2. Germline V lookup: CDR1 MNHEY, CDR2 SMNVEV (reference sequence). This CDR3 contains 15 residues. The junction had 7 bases not matched to a gene; V was cut back by 7 bases and J by 5 bases. Written as DNA, the CDR3 is TGTGCCAGCATTTCGGGGACTAGCGGGAGCCACGAGCAGTACTTC. Translated, it gives CASISGTSGSHEQYF.

The CDR3: CASSPLRREGMNTEAFF. CDR3 bases: TGTGCCAGCAGCCCCCTACGGCGGGAGGGGATGAACACTGAAGCTTTCTTT. V usage is TRBV28 and J usage is TRBJ1-1; D may be TRBD1 (5 bases). V lost 6 bases to trimming and J lost 0 bases, with 20 bases between them. CDR3 size: 17 residues. CDR1 and CDR2 (germline): MDHEN, SYDVKM.

This chain joins TRBV28 and TRBJ1-4, with D possibly being TRBD1 (5 bases). The V end lost 6 bases, the J end lost 8 bases, and 19 bases lay between the germline ends. Germline CDR1 and CDR2: MDHEN and SYDVKM. This CDR3 is built from 15 residues. CDR3 loop: CASRGGTTFQEKLFF. The CDR3 region has the DNA TGTGCCAGCAGGGGGGGGACCACGTTTCAGGAAAAACTGTTTTTT.

J is TRBJ1-1 and V is TRBV27, with TRBD1 as a possible D gene (6 bases). The CDR3 is 14 amino acids. CDR1 is MNHEY and CDR2 is SMNVEV in the germline V gene (reference sequence). Trimming stripped 5 bases from V and 2 bases from J, with 12 bases between. CDR3 sequence: CASSTGQLNTEAFF. In DNA, the CDR3 is TGTGCCAGCAGTACAGGACAGCTTAACACTGAAGCTTTCTTT.

The V gene is TRBV11-2, the J gene TRBJ1-2, with D tentatively TRBD1 (6 bases). Germline V CDR1 and CDR2: SGHAT, FQNNGV. The CDR3 is 13 residues long. V lost 7 bases to trimming and J lost 7 bases, with 16 bases between them. CDR3 bases: TGTGCCAGCAAAATGACAGGTGGGGGTGGCTACACCTTC. Amino acid sequence: CASKMTGGGGYTF.

The chain employs TRBV19 and TRBJ1-4; TRBD1 might be the D (6 bases). CDR1 is LNHDA and CDR2 is SQIVND in the germline V gene (reference sequence). V lost 5 bases, J lost 0 bases, and 10 bases lay in between. The CDR3 consists of 15 residues. CDR3: CASSPRDTTNEKLFF. The CDR3 DNA follows: TGTGCCAGTAGTCCACGGGACACAACTAATGAAAAACTGTTTTTT.

The chain is built from TRBV19 and TRBJ1-2; unclear D gene. Germline-derived CDR1 and CDR2 are LNHDA and SQIVND (reference sequence). Trimming took off 6 bases at V and 8 bases at J, with 19 bases between the two ends. The CDR3 loop spans 14 amino acids. The CDR3 loop is CASRDWADGIGYTF. As DNA, the CDR3 is TGTGCCAGTAGGGACTGGGCGGACGGTATAGGCTACACCTTC.

The genes are TRBV6-5 and TRBJ2-1; the D is unclear. CDR1 is MNHEY and CDR2 is SVGAGI in the germline V gene. The V and J ends lost 0 bases and 5 bases respectively, with 8 bases between them. The CDR3 length is 14 residues. The DNA for the CDR3 is TGTGCCAGCAGTTACTCGAGAGATAACAATGAGCAGTTCTTC. This encodes CASSYSRDNNEQFF.